The 11 T cell receptor beta chains below were found in one sample sequenced in a study of CD4+ T cells in melanoma. Assay: immunoSEQ multiplex PCR; the TCRdb copy retains only in-frame clones and omits some. The sample yields 4,000 to 5,000 clones, about two thirds seen once. The sequencing sample was made of cells from a culture (not recorded whether cultured in vitro). The receptors here all came from a human donor with melanoma.

This clone showed up just a few times. CDR3 region: CASSLALPGKGTANYGYTF. CDR3 DNA: TGTGCCAGCAGCTTAGCGCTGCCCGGGAAGGGGACAGCTAACTATGGCTACACCTTC. This chain connects TRBV7-9 to TRBJ1-2, with TRBD1 identical over 7 bases. This CDR3 comprises 19 residues. Germline V gives CDR1 SEHNR, CDR2 FQNEAQ (reference sequence). The V segment lost 0 bases and the J segment 0 bases; nucleotides outside the gene matches: 13.

The genes are TRBV7-2 and TRBJ2-3; maybe TRBD1 (6 bases). The ends were cut back, 5 bases at V and 2 bases at J, with 11 bases in the middle. CDR1 SGHTA and CDR2 FQGNSA come from the germline V gene. The CDR3 has 14 residues. The CDR3 spells CASSEWGPTDTQYF. The CDR3 DNA reads TGTGCCAGCAGCGAGTGGGGGCCCACAGATACGCAGTATTTT.

The chain couples TRBV7-8 to TRBJ2-2, with 8 bases matching TRBD2. Losses at the gene ends were 2 bases for V and 5 bases for J; bases not matched to a gene: 4. The germline V gene encodes CDR1 SGHVS and CDR2 FQNEAQ. The CDR3 is made up of 15 amino acids. CDR3 in amino acids: CASSLLGGGTGELFF. CDR3 in DNA: TGTGCCAGCAGCTTACTCGGGGGGGGAACCGGGGAGCTGTTTTTT.

The rearrangement uses TRBV4-1 and TRBJ2-1, with D possibly called TRBD1 or TRBD2 (5 bases each). The germline gives CDR1 MGHRA, CDR2 YSYEKL. The length of the CDR3 is 13 residues. Trimming cost V 3 bases and J 5 bases, with 8 bases left between them. The CDR3 DNA reads TGCGCCAGCAGCCACCGGGACGACAATGAGCAGTTCTTC. Protein: CASSHRDDNEQFF.

The V and J genes are TRBV27 and TRBJ2-1; D possibly corresponds to TRBD1 (6 bases). The CDR3 consists of 19 residues. Germline V lookup: CDR1 MNHEY, CDR2 SMNVEV (reference sequence). Between the trimmed V and J ends, which lost 1 base and 8 bases, there was a span of 27 bases. For the CDR3, the DNA is TGTGCCAGCAGTTTATGGGCCCGTAGGGGGAACAACCCTCAGGATGAGCAGTTCTTC. It is translated as CASSLWARRGNNPQDEQFF.

This clone has a handful of counts. The chain recombines TRBV2 with TRBJ2-3; D may be TRBD1 or TRBD2 (5 bases each). This CDR3 is 16 amino acids long. V was pared by 1 base and J by 1 base, with 12 bases between. CDR1 and CDR2 from the germline V gene are SNHLY and FYNNEI. This chain's CDR3 is CASSEGRAGRTDTQYF. The CDR3 region has the DNA TGTGCCAGCAGTGAAGGGCGGGCAGGGCGCACAGATACGCAGTATTTT.

This clone was seen only a few times. J is TRBJ2-3 and V is TRBV9, with 10 bases aligning to TRBD1. In germline, CDR1 is SGDLS, CDR2 YYNGEE. V trimming: 0 bases; J trimming: 4 bases; junction bases outside the gene matches: 5. This CDR3 comprises 16 residues. CDR3 DNA sequence: TGTGCCAGCAGCGTAGAGACAGGGGGCCTTGCAGATACGCAGTATTTT. Protein: CASSVETGGLADTQYF.

The CDR3: CAWTGQGRYEQYF. The CDR3 DNA sequence: TGTGCCTGGACCGGACAGGGGCGATACGAGCAGTACTTC. This chain links TRBV30 with TRBJ2-7; the match to TRBD1 covers 9 bases. The V gene's germline CDR1 is GTSNPN and CDR2 SVGIG (reference sequence). The CDR3 totals 13 residues. Unmatched junction bases numbered 5, after V lost 4 bases and J lost 4 bases.

As DNA, the CDR3 is TGTGCCAGCAGTGAGTACAGGGTGAGCAATCAGCCCCAGCATTTT. Translated: CASSEYRVSNQPQHF. This chain links TRBV6-1 with TRBJ1-5; possible D gene TRBD1, 6 bases. Trimming removed 3 bases from V and 1 base from J, with 10 bases in between. This CDR3 is built from 15 residues. Germline values: CDR1 MNHNS, CDR2 SASEGT.

This rearrangement joins TRBV30 to TRBJ1-2; 8 positions match TRBD1. CDR3 length: 13 residues. Losses at the gene ends were 4 bases for V and 4 bases for J; bases not matched to a gene: 5. Germline lookup yields CDR1 GTSNPN and CDR2 SVGIG (reference sequence). The CDR3 sequence is CAWNEGQGYGYTF. DNA for the CDR3: TGTGCCTGGAATGAAGGACAGGGCTATGGCTACACCTTC.

This clone has more than one count but fewer than ten. The chain has TRBV30 and TRBJ2-7, with D perhaps matching TRBD2 (6 bases). The CDR3 extends over 13 amino acids. The V and J ends lost 2 bases and 8 bases respectively, with 16 bases between them. Germline CDR1 is GTSNPN and CDR2 is SVGIG (reference sequence). The DNA of the CDR3 is TGTGCCTGGAGTCGGGGACGGAGGGAACAGCAGTACTTC. Its protein product is CAWSRGRREQQYF.